This TCR beta chain was documented in a study of blood T cells in healthy people across ages. Together with a sample-barcoded 5' primer, a J-beta primer mix was included in a second PCR lasting 7 to 11 cycles. TCRdb processed the 5' RACE reads anew with MiXCR; each CDR3 protein has one entry. This table holds around 800,000 distinct CDR3 sequences, 46% found once. On this clonotype itself: The germline gene is not matched at one end of the junction; a read error may be the cause.

This CDR3 comprises 18 residues. The germline CDR1 and CDR2 sequences are ENHRY and SYGVKD. The source of this sequence is a man at least 80 years old in good health. Material for sequencing was blood. V usage is TRBV10-3 and J usage is TRBJ2-5; 12 bases agree with TRBD2. The J call may be faulty, since TRBJ2-7 better matches the DNA end. CDR3 sequence reads: CAISEGGGLAGKSSEQYF. CDR3 DNA: TGTGCCATCAGTGAGGGGGGTGGACTAGCGGGAAAGTCCTCCGAGCAGTACTTC.